These 4 T cell receptor beta chains share one sample of origin, sequenced in a study of kidney transplant recipient with SARS-CoV-2 infection. TCRdb re-derived calls from the reads in MiXCR, one entry per CDR3 protein. The sample records approximately 250,000 distinct CDR3 sequences, 29% being singletons. Sequenced material: a blood sample, taken at baseline and between days 110 and 120 from a kidney transplant recipient. Receptors originate from a young adult male patient who had COVID-19 and was a kidney transplant recipient. Certain T cells may be donor cells from the graft.

In the case of this clonotype: A much larger clone lies one base from this, so it may be a read error. The rearrangement uses TRBV1 and TRBJ2-4. TRBV1 is shown as a pseudogene. The CDR3 covers 15 residues. CDR3 sequence (DNA): TGCACCAGCAGCCCAAGGAGGCTAGCCAAAAACATTGAGTACTTC. Translation gives CTSSPRRLAKNIEYF.

This clonotype was counted ten times or more. The chain carries TRBV5-6 and TRBJ1-2; maybe TRBD1 (5 bases). From germline, CDR1 is SGHDT and CDR2 YYEEEE. Between the trimmed V and J ends, which lost 4 bases and 4 bases, there was a span of 17 bases. The CDR3 is 15 residues long. The CDR3 is CASSLNPTDPYGYTF. In DNA form, the CDR3 reads TGTGCCAGCAGCCTGAACCCGACAGACCCCTATGGCTACACCTTC. Full variable domain (missing parts from reference TRBV5-6 and TRBJ1-2): DAGVTQSPTHLIKTRGQQVTLRCSPKSGHDTVSWYQQALGQGPQFIFQYYEEEERQRGNFPDRFSGHQFPNYSSELNVNALLLGDSALYLCASSLNPTDPYGYTFGSGTRLTVV.

The chain combines TRBV20-1 with TRBJ2-1; weak D call: TRBD2 (6 bases). Trimming stripped 3 bases from V and 7 bases from J, with 28 bases between. Germline V CDR1 and CDR2: DFQATT, SNEGSKA (reference sequence). The CDR3 has 18 residues. The CDR3 DNA follows: TGCAGTGCTAGTAGGATCGTGATTGTGGTGACTAGGAGGAATGAGCAGTTCTTC. Translating gives CSASRIVIVVTRRNEQFF.

This clonotype was seen many times. The CDR3 reads CASGLVIADMNEKLFF. CDR3 bases: TGTGCTAGTGGTTTGGTAATCGCGGACATGAATGAAAAACTGTTTTTT. The chain couples TRBV12-5 to TRBJ1-4; D is perhaps TRBD1 (5 bases). There are 16 residues in the CDR3. Germline V gene sequence: CDR1 LGHNT, CDR2 FRNRAP. V was pared by 0 bases and J by 5 bases, with 13 bases between.